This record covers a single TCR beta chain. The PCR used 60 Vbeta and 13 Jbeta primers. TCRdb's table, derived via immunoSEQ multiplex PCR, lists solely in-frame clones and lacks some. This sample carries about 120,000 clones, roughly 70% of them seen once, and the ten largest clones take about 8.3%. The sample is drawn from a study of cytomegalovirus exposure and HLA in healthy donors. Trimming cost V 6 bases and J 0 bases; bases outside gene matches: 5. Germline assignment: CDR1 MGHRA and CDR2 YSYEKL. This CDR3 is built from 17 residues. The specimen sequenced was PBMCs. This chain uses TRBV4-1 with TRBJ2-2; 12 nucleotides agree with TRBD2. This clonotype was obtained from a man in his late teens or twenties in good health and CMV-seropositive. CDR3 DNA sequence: TGCGCCAGCAGTCGACTAGCGGGGGAGTCGAACACCGGGGAGCTGTTTTTT. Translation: CASSRLAGESNTGELFF.